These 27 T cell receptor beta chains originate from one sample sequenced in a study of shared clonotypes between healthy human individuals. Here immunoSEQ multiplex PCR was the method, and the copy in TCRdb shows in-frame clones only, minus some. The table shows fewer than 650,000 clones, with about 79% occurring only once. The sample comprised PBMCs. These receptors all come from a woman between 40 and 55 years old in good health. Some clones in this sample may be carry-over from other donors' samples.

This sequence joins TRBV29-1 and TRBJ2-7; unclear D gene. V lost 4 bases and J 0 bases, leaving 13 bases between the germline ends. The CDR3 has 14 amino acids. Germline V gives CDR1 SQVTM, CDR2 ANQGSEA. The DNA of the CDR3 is TGCAGCGTTGCGGCCAGGCTCTCCTCCTACGAGCAGTACTTC. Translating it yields CSVAARLSSYEQYF.

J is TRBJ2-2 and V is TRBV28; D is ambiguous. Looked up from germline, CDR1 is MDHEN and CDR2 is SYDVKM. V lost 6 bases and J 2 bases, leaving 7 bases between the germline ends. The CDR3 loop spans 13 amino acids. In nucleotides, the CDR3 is TGTGCCAGCAGCACAGATAACACCGGGGAGCTGTTTTTT. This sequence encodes CASSTDNTGELFF.

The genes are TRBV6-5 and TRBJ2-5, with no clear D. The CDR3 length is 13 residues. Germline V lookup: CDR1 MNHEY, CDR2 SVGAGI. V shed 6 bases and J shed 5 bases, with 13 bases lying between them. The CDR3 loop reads CASSSPGAETQYF. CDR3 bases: TGTGCCAGCAGCTCCCCAGGCGCGGAGACCCAGTACTTC.

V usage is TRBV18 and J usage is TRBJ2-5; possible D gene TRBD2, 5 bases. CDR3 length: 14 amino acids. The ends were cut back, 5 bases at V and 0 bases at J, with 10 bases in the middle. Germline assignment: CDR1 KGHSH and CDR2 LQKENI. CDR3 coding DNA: TGTGCCAGCTCAACTTCCGGGAACCAAGAGACCCAGTACTTC. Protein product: CASSTSGNQETQYF.

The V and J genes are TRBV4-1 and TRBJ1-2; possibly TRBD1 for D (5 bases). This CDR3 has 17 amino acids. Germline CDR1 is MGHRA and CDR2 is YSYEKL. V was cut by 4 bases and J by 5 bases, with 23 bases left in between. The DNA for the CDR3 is TGCGCCAGCAGCCTCCTTGAGGTGGCGGGTCGGGGGTATGGCTACACCTTC. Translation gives CASSLLEVAGRGYGYTF.

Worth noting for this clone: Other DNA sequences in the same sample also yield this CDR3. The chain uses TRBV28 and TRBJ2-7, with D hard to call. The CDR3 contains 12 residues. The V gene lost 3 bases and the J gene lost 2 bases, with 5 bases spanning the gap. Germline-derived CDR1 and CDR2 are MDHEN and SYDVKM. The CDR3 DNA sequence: TGTGCCAGCAGTTTGGGGACCTACGAGCAGTACTTC. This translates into CASSLGTYEQYF.

The CDR3 nucleotides are TGTGCCAGCAGTGACTCCAGCCAGGGGGGGAGGACTTACGAGCAGTACTTC. This sequence encodes CASSDSSQGGRTYEQYF. This chain connects TRBV6-4 to TRBJ2-7, with D perhaps being TRBD1 or TRBD2 (7 bases each). Germline V CDR1 and CDR2: MRHNA, SNTAGT. The CDR3 is 17 amino acids. Trimming cost V 0 bases and J 4 bases, with 19 bases left between them.

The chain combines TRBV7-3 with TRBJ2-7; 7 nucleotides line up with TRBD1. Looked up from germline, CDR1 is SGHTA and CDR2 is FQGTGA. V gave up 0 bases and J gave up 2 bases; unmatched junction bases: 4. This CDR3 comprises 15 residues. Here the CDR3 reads CASSLTGTDPYEQYF. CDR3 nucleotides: TGTGCCAGCAGCTTAACCGGGACAGACCCCTACGAGCAGTACTTC.

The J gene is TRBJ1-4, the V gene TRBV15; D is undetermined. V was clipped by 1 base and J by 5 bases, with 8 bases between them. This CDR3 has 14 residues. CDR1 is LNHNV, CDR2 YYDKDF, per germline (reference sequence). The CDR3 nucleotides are TGTGCCACCAGCAGAGCAGGAAACAATGAAAAACTGTTTTTT. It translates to CATSRAGNNEKLFF. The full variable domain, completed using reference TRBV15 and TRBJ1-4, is DAMVIQNPRYQVTQFGKPVTLSCSQTLNHNVMYWYQQKSSQAPKLLFHYYDKDFNNEADTPDNFQSRRPNTSFCFLDIRSPGLGDTAMYLCATSRAGNNEKLFFGSGTQLSVL.

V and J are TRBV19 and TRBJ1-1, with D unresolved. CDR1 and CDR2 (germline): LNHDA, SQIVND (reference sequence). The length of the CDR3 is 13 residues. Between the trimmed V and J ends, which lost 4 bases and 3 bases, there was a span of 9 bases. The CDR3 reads CASSSPRDTEAFF. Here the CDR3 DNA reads TGTGCCAGTAGTAGTCCCCGGGACACTGAAGCTTTCTTT.

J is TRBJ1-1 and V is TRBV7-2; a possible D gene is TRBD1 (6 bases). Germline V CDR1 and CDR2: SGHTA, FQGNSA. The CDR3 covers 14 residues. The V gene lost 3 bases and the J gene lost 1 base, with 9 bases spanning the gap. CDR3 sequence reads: CASSFGTSNTEAFF. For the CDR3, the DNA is TGTGCCAGCAGCTTTGGGACATCGAACACTGAAGCTTTCTTT. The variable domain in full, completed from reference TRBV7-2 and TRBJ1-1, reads GAGVSQSPSNKVTEKGKDVELRCDPISGHTALYWYRQSLGQGLEFLIYFQGNSAPDKSGLPSDRFSAERTGGSVSTLTIQRTQQEDSAVYLCASSFGTSNTEAFFGQGTRLTVV.

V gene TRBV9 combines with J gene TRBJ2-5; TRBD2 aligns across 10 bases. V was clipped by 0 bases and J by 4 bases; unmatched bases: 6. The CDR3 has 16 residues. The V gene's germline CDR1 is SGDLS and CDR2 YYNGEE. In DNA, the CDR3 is TGTGCCAGCAGCGTAGCTAGCGGGAGTCTGGGAGAGACCCAGTACTTC. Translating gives CASSVASGSLGETQYF.

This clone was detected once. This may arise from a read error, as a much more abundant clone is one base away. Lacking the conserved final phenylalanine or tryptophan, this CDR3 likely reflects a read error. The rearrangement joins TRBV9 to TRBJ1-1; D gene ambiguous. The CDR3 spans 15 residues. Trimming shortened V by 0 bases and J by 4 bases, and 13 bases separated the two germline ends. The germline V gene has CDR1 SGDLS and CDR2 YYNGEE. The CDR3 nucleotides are TGTGCCAGCAGCGTAGATCCTACAGAGAGCACTGAAGCTTTCCTT. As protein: CASSVDPTESTEAFL.

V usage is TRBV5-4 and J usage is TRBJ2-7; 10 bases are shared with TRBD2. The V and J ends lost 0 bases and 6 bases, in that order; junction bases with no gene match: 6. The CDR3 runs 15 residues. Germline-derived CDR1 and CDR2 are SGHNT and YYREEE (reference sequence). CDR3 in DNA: TGTGCCAGCAGCTTGGATGTAGCGGGAGGACGCGAGCAGTACTTC. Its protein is CASSLDVAGGREQYF.

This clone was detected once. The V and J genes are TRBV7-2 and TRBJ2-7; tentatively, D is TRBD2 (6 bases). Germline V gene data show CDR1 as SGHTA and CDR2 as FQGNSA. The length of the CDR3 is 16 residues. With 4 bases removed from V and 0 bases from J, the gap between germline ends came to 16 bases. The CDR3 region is CASSSGGGLYSYEQYF. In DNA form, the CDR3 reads TGTGCCAGCAGCTCCGGTGGGGGACTTTACTCCTACGAGCAGTACTTC.

The CDR3 DNA is TGTGCCAGCAGTCGACAGGGTTACACCGGGGAGCTGTTTTTT. This translates into CASSRQGYTGELFF. The chain has TRBV7-9 and TRBJ2-2; 7 bases align to TRBD1. This CDR3 is built from 14 residues. The J segment lost 3 bases and the V segment lost 6 bases, leaving 4 bases of the junction unmatched. CDR1 SEHNR and CDR2 FQNEAQ come from the germline V gene (reference sequence).

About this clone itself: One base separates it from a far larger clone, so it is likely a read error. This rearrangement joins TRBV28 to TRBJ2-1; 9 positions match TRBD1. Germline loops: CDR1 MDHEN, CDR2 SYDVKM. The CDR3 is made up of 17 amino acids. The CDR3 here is CACSPLFGTGFYNEQFF. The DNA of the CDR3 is TGTGCCTGCAGTCCGCTCTTCGGGACAGGGTTCTACAATGAGCAGTTCTTC.

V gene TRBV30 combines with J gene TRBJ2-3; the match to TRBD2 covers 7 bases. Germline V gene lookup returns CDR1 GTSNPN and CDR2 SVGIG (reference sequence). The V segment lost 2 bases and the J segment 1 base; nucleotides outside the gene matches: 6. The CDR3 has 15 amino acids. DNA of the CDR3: TGTGCCTGGAGTCCCTCGGGAGGTGGCACAGATACGCAGTATTTT. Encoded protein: CAWSPSGGGTDTQYF. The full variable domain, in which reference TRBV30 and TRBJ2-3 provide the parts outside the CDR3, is SQTIHQWPATLVQPVGSPLSLECTVEGTSNPNLYWYRQAAGRGLQLLFYSVGIGQISSEVPQNLSASRPQDRQFILSSKKLLLSDSGFYLCAWSPSGGGTDTQYFGPGTRLTVL.

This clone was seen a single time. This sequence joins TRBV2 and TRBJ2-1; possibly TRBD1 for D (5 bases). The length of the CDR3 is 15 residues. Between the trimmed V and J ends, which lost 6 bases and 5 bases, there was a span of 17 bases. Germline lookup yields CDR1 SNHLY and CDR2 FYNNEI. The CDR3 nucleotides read TGTGCCAGCAGAGTAGGGGTTTTTCTCGACAATGAGCAGTTCTTC. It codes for CASRVGVFLDNEQFF.

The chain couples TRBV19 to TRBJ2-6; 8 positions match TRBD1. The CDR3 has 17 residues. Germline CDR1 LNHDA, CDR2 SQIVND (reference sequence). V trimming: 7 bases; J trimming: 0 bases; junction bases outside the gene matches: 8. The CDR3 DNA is TGTGCCAGTACCACCGGGACAGGCCCCTCTGGGGCCAACGTCCTGACTTTC. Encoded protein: CASTTGTGPSGANVLTF. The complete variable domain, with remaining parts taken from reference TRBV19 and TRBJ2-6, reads DGGITQSPKYLFRKEGQNVTLSCEQNLNHDAMYWYRQDPGQGLRLIYYSQIVNDFQKGDIAEGYSVSREKKESFPLTVTSAQKNPTAFYLCASTTGTGPSGANVLTFGAGSRLTVL.

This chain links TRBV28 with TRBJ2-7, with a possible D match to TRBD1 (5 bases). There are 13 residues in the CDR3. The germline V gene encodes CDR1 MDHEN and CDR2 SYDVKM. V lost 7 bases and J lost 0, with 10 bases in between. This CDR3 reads CASTDIHSYEQYF. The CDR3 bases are TGTGCCAGCACGGACATACACTCCTACGAGCAGTACTTC.

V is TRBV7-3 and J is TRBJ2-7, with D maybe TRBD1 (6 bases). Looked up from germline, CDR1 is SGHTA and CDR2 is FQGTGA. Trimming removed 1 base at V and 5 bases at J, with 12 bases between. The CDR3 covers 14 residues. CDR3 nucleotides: TGTGCCAGCAGCTTAAGTCCAGGGGCGCACGAGCAGTACTTC. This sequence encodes CASSLSPGAHEQYF.

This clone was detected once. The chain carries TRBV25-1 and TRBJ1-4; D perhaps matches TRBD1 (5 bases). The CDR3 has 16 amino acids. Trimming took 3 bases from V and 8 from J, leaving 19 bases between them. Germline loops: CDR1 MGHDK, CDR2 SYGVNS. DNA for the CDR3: TGTGCCAGCAGTGACAGGGTGACAAGGGAATACGAAAAACTGTTTTTT. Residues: CASSDRVTREYEKLFF. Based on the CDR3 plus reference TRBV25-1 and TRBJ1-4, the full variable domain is EADIYQTPRYLVIGTGKKITLECSQTMGHDKMYWYQQDPGMELHLIHYSYGVNSTEKGDLSSESTVSRIRTEHFPLTLESARPSHTSQYLCASSDRVTREYEKLFFGSGTQLSVL.

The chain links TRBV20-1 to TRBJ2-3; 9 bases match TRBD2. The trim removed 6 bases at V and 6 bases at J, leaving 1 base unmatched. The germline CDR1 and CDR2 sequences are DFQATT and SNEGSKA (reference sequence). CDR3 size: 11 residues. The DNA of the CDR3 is TGCAGTGCCGGGACTAGCGATACGCAGTATTTT. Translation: CSAGTSDTQYF.

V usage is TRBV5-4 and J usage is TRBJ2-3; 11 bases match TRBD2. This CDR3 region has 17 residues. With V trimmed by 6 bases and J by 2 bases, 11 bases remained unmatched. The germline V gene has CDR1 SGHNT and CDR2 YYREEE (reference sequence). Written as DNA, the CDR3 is TGTGCCAGCACTCCCGGGTTAGCGGGAGGGGACACAGATACGCAGTATTTT. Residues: CASTPGLAGGDTDTQYF.

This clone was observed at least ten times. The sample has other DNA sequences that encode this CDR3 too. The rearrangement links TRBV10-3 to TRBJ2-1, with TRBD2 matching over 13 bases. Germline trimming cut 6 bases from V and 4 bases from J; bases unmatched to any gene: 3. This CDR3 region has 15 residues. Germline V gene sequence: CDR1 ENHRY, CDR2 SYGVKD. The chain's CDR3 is CAIRRTSGGYNEQFF. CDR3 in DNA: TGTGCCATCAGACGGACTAGCGGGGGTTACAATGAGCAGTTCTTC.

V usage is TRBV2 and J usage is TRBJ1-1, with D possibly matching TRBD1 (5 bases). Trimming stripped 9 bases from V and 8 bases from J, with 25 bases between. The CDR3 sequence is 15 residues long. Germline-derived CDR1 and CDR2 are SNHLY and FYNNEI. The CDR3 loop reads CASSPRQGPNGEAFF. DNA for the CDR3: TGTGCCAGTTCTCCTCGGCAGGGCCCGAACGGGGAAGCTTTCTTT.